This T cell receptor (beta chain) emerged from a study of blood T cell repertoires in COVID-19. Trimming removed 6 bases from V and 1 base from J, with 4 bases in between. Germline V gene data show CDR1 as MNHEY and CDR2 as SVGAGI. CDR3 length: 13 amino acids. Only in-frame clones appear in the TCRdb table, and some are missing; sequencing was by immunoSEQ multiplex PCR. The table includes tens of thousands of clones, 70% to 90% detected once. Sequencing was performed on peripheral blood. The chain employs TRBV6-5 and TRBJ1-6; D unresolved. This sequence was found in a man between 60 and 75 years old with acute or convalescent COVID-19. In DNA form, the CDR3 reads TGTGCCAGCAGCCTGTCCTATAATTCACCCCTCCACTTT. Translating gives CASSLSYNSPLHF.